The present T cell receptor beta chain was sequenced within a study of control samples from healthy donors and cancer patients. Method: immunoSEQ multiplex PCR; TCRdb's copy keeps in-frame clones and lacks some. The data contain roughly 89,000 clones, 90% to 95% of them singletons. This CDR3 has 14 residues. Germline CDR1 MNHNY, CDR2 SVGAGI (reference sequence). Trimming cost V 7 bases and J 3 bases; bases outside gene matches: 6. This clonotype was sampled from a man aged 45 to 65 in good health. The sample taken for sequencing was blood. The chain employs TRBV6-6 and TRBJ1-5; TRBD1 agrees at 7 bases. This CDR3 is CASKGTAFNQPQHF. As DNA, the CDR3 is TGTGCCAGCAAAGGGACAGCATTCAATCAGCCCCAGCATTTT.